This T cell receptor (beta chain) originates from a study of shared clonotypes between healthy human individuals. Study-wide results and limits: In a handful of donors, around 5% of naive CD4 clonotypes appeared in common.

This CDR3 has 13 residues. V gave up 6 bases and J gave up 4 bases; unmatched junction bases: 2. CDR1 and CDR2 (germline): MDHEN, SYDVKM. As processed by the authors: Without quality scores, immunoSEQ junctional reads could not be filtered like full-length reads. Profiled with immunoSEQ multiplex PCR; TCRdb holds only in-frame clones, not every one. That table supplies the V and J calls and clone size; D and trimming were determined from the DNA. The table has over a million clones, approximately 80% seen once. Comments on this clone: Its antigen is currently unknown.

Every donor, a Caucasian adult, lived in Nashville, Tennessee. Sequenced: memory CD4+ T cells from PBMCs. Subset described: CD45RA-negative fraction. The chain is built from TRBV28 and TRBJ2-2; 7 positions match TRBD1. This receptor was identified in a young man in good health. Some clones in this sample may be carry-over from other donors' samples. The CDR3 coding sequence is TGTGCCAGCAGGGGACAGATCACCGGGGAGCTGTTTTTT. Protein: CASRGQITGELFF.